This TCR beta chain was profiled in a study of technical replicates of blood from a handful of donors. The count of this clone is one. Only in-frame clones appear in the TCRdb table, and some are missing; sequencing was by immunoSEQ multiplex PCR. The table includes about 74,000 clones, around 93% detected once. The origin of this receptor is a human donor in good health. The specimen sequenced was T cells isolated from PBMCs.

The chain's CDR3 is CASSEEGTANTGELFF. The CDR3 coding sequence is TGTGCCAGCAGTGAAGAGGGGACAGCGAACACCGGGGAGCTGTTTTTT. The chain has TRBV2 and TRBJ2-2; TRBD1 aligns across 7 bases. The length of the CDR3 is 16 residues. In germline, CDR1 is SNHLY, CDR2 FYNNEI. The J segment lost 0 bases and the V segment lost 1 base, leaving 2 bases of the junction unmatched.